This T cell receptor (beta chain) originates from a study of early T cells in non-severe SARS-CoV-2 infection. Each CDR3 protein gets one entry after TCRdb re-called the 5' RACE reads with MiXCR. The sample comprises approximately 70,000 distinct CDR3 sequences, roughly 13% of which are singletons, and over 11% rests with the top ten. V was clipped by 4 bases and J by 5 bases, with 8 bases between them. Per germline, CDR1 SQVTM and CDR2 ANQGSEA. This CDR3 contains 11 residues. The TCR originated in an adult who was a healthcare worker with PCR-confirmed SARS-CoV-2 infection or an uninfected control (not recorded which). The chain combines TRBV29-1 with TRBJ2-5; D is undetermined. What was sequenced was whole blood. Here the CDR3 DNA reads TGCAGCGTTGGGCATGCCGAGACCCAGTACTTC. Protein sequence: CSVGHAETQYF.